Following are 8 T cell receptor beta chains from one sample sequenced in a study of siplizumab effects on memory and regulatory T cells. Libraries were prepared by immunoSEQ multiplex PCR; TCRdb keeps only in-frame clonotypes and omits some of them. The repertoire has approximately 82,000 clones, about 87% of them found once; the top ten carry roughly 1.5%. The specimen was Tregs sorted from blood. These receptors all come from a human donor in good health.

About this clone: Its ends do not fully match the called genes, so a read error is possible. This chain links TRBV4-1 with TRBJ1-1; D is unclear. This CDR3 comprises 14 residues. CDR1 and CDR2 (germline): MGHRA, YSYEKL. The CDR3 loop is CASSSRSGNAEAFF. In DNA, the CDR3 is TGCGCCAGCAGTAGTCGATCGGGGAACGCTGAAGCTTTCTTT.

This chain's CDR3 is CASKEDFSYNSPLHF. In DNA form, the CDR3 reads TGTGCCAGCAAAGAAGACTTCTCCTATAATTCACCCCTCCACTTT. This rearrangement joins TRBV28 to TRBJ1-6; no clear D gene. Per germline, CDR1 MDHEN and CDR2 SYDVKM. Deletions cut 7 bases from V and 0 bases from J, with 10 bases between. The CDR3 totals 15 residues.

This clone was recorded once. The chain couples TRBV20-1 to TRBJ2-5; possible D gene TRBD2, 5 bases. The CDR3 is 11 amino acids. Germline V gene sequence: CDR1 DFQATT, CDR2 SNEGSKA (reference sequence). Deletions cut 7 bases from V and 5 bases from J, with 11 bases between. The CDR3 nucleotides read TGCAGTGAAGGTAGCGCGGAGACCCAGTACTTC. Its translation is CSEGSAETQYF.

This sequence joins TRBV9 and TRBJ2-6; D is ambiguous. The CDR3 consists of 15 residues. Per germline, CDR1 SGDLS and CDR2 YYNGEE. Trimming pared 0 bases from V and 3 bases from J, leaving 7 bases between. CDR3 protein: CASSVGSYGANVLTF. The CDR3 DNA is TGTGCCAGCAGCGTAGGGTCTTATGGGGCCAACGTCCTGACTTTC.

The table lists this clone with a count of one. The V and J genes are TRBV5-5 and TRBJ1-2; TRBD1 is a possible D gene (5 bases). V gave up 6 bases and J gave up 4 bases, with 13 bases separating them. Germline CDR1 SGHKS, CDR2 YYEKEE (reference sequence). The CDR3 totals 13 residues. The CDR3 region is CASTREPFYGYTF. The CDR3 coding sequence is TGTGCCAGCACCAGGGAGCCGTTCTATGGCTACACCTTC.

The V and J genes are TRBV6-4 and TRBJ2-1; TRBD1 agrees at 11 bases. Germline CDR1 MRHNA, CDR2 SNTAGT. This CDR3 is built from 15 residues. V lost 3 bases, J lost 10 bases, and 8 bases stayed unmatched. CDR3 protein: CASSDLGQGAKEQFF. CDR3 DNA: TGTGCCAGCAGTGATTTAGGACAGGGGGCAAAGGAGCAGTTCTTC.

The V call is TRBV11-2, the J call TRBJ1-1; D is unclear. The CDR3 is 16 residues long. Germline CDR1 and CDR2: SGHAT and FQNNGV. V lost 5 bases and J 8 bases, leaving 24 bases between the germline ends. The CDR3 here is CASSRSGLTKFAEAFF. DNA of the CDR3: TGTGCCAGCAGCCGGAGTGGGCTCACCAAGTTCGCCGAAGCTTTCTTT.

V gene TRBV7-3 combines with J gene TRBJ2-5, with 9 bases aligning to TRBD1. The DNA end favors TRBJ2-7, so the J call may be wrong. The CDR3 extends over 13 amino acids. Germline values: CDR1 SGHTA, CDR2 FQGTGA. CDR3 protein: CASSWDRATEQYF. As DNA, the CDR3 is TGTGCCAGCAGCTGGGACAGGGCGACCGAGCAGTACTTC.